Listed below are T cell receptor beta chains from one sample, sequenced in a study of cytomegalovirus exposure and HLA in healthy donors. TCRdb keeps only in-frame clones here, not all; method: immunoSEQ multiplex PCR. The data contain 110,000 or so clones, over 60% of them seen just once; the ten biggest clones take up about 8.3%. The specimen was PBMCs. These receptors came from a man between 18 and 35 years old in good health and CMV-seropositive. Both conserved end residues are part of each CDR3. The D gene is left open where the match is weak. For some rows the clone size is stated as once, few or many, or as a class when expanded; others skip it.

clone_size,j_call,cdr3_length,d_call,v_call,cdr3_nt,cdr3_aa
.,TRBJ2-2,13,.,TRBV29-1,TGCAGCGTTGAGGGCCAGGGGTCCGGGGAGCTGTTTTTT,CSVEGQGSGELFF
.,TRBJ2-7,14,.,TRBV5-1,TGCGCCAGCAGCTCCAGGTCAGCCCCCTACGAGCAGTACTTC,CASSSRSAPYEQYF
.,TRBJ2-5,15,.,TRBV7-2,TGTGCCAGCAGCTTAGGTCCCCTAGCGAGAGAGACCCAGTACTTC,CASSLGPLARETQYF
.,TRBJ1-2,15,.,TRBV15,TGTGCCACCAGTACGATAATGGGGCCCCCCTTTAGCTACACCTTC,CATSTIMGPPFSYTF
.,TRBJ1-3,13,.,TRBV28,TGTGCCAGCAAGAGAGGTGGAGGAAACACCATATATTTT,CASKRGGGNTIYF
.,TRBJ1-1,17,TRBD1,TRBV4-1,TGCGCCAGCAGCCAAGGTCGGGACAGGGGCAGGAACACTGAAGCTTTCTTT,CASSQGRDRGRNTEAFF
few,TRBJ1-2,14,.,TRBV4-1,TGCGCCAGCAGCCAAGATTGGGGCAACTATGGCTACACCTTC,CASSQDWGNYGYTF
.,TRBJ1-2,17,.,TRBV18,TGTGCCAGCTCACCCAGCCTCCAGGACAGCACTAACTATGGCTACACCTTC,CASSPSLQDSTNYGYTF
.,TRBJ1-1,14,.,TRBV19,TGTGCCAGTACGAGACAGGAGACGAACACTGAAGCTTTCTTT,CASTRQETNTEAFF
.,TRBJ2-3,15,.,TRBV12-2,TGTGCAAGTCGCTACCCGAGGGTGCGCACAGATACGCAGTATTTT,CASRYPRVRTDTQYF
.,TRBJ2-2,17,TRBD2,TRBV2,TGTGCCAGCAGGGTCCCTTGGGGGGGAGCGAACACCGGGGAGCTGTTTTTT,CASRVPWGGANTGELFF
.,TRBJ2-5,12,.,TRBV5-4,TGTGCCAGCAGCTTGGCTGGCGGGACCCAGTACTTC,CASSLAGGTQYF
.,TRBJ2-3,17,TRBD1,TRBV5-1,TGCGCCAGCAGCTTGGGGACAGGGGGCTACGGCACAGATACGCAGTATTTT,CASSLGTGGYGTDTQYF
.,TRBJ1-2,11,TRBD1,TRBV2,TGTGCCTGGGGACAGAGCGGTGGCTACACCTTC,CAWGQSGGYTF
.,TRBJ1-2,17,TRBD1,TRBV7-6,TGTGCCAGCAGTCTTATTCCCCCCGGACAGGGGGGCTATGGCTACACCTTC,CASSLIPPGQGGYGYTF
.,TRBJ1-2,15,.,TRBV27,TGTGCCAGCAGTTTAGGCAGGGGCGTCAACTATGGCTACACCTTC,CASSLGRGVNYGYTF
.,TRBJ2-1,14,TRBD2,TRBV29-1,TGCAGCGTGTACTGGGGGGGGTCTTACAATGAGCAGTTCTTC,CSVYWGGSYNEQFF
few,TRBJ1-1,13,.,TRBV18,TGTGCCAGCTCACCACGGGGGGACACTGAAGCTTTCTTT,CASSPRGDTEAFF
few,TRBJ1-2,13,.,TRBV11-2,TGTGCCAGCAGCCTGACCCGGGACTATGGCTACACCTTC,CASSLTRDYGYTF
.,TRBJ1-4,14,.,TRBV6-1,TGTGCCAGCAGTAGGGGAATTGGGAATGAAAAACTGTTTTTT,CASSRGIGNEKLFF
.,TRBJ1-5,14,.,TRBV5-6,TGTGCCAGCAGCGCCGGGACACACAATCAGCCCCAGCATTTT,CASSAGTHNQPQHF
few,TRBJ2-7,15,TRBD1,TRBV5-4,TGTGCCAGCAGCCCCGGGACAGGGGGCTCCTACGAGCAGTACTTC,CASSPGTGGSYEQYF
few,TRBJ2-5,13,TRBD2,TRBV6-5,TGTGCCAGCAGTCGGACGGGGGGAGAGACCCAGTACTTC,CASSRTGGETQYF
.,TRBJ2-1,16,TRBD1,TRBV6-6,TGTGCCAGCAGTTATCATACGGGACAGCTTTCCTATGAGCAGTTCTTC,CASSYHTGQLSYEQFF
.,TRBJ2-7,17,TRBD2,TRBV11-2,TGTGCCAGCAGCTTGGGGCGGGGAGGGGTGAGCTCCTACGAGCAGTACTTC,CASSLGRGGVSSYEQYF
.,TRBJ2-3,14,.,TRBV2,TGTGCCAGCAGCCTCGCAGCGCGGGGAGATACGCAGTATTTT,CASSLAARGDTQYF
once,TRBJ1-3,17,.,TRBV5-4,TGTGCCAGCAGCTTAGAAGGGGTCCCTCTTTCTGGAAACACCATATATTTT,CASSLEGVPLSGNTIYF
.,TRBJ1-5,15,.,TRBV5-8,TGTGCCAGCAGCTTCCCGGGTAGCGGCAATCAGCCCCAGCATTTT,CASSFPGSGNQPQHF
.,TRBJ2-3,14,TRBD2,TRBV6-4,TGTGCCAGCAGTGACGCGGGGGGTGCAGATACGCAGTATTTT,CASSDAGGADTQYF
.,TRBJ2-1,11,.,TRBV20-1,TGCAGTGCTACCGTAGCCTATGAGCAGTTCTTC,CSATVAYEQFF
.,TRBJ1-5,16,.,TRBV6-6,TGTGCCAGCAGTTACGGACAGACCTTTAGCAATCAGCCCCAGCATTTT,CASSYGQTFSNQPQHF
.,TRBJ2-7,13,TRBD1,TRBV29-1,TGCAGCGCCGGACAGGGGGGCTCCTACGAGCAGTACTTC,CSAGQGGSYEQYF
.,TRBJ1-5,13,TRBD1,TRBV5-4,TGTGCCAGCAGCTTGGGACAGGGCGGACCCCAGCATTTT,CASSLGQGGPQHF